The present entry profiles one T cell receptor beta chain with its context. What it recognizes is unknown. In the study's own analysis: Out-of-frame sequences were removed, leaving 2 million to 2.5 million distinct TCRbeta sequences. The table came from immunoSEQ multiplex PCR; TCRdb's copy has only in-frame clones and leaves some out. V and J calls and clone size are copied from that table; D and trimming were computed from the DNA. The table has around 88,000 clones, around 80% seen once. The data derive from a study of memory CD4+ T cells and cytomegalovirus serostatus. Across the whole study: Healthy Belgian adult donors included 9 or 10 CMV-positive and some 25 CMV-negative people. General study findings and limits: Of about 150 reported CMV TCRbeta sequences, some 67 were found in memory CD4+ repertoires.

Single viable CD3+CD4+CD8-CD45RO+ cells were sorted as the memory CD4+ T cells. Serostatus was set by detecting CMV pp150, pp28, p38, p52 IgG. Specimen: memory CD4+ T cells from blood. This clonotype originated in an adult in good health and CMV-seropositive.

The CDR3 loop reads CASSRDRGEQFF. CDR3 DNA: TGTGCCAGCAGTCGGGACAGGGGTGAGCAGTTCTTC. The gene calls are TRBV7-9 and TRBJ2-1; 10 bases map to TRBD1. CDR1 SEHNR and CDR2 FQNEAQ come from the germline V gene (reference sequence). Trimming cost V 6 bases and J 9 bases; bases outside gene matches: 2. This CDR3 is 12 amino acids long.